These T cell receptor beta chains were read from a single sample in a study of vaccination and CD4 T cells after COVID-19. What these receptors recognize is not known. TCRdb fed the PCR reads into MiXCR, producing one record per CDR3 protein. The sample includes roughly 11,000 distinct CDR3 sequences, about 57% of them seen just once. Sequencing was performed on CD4+ T cells from blood, cultured in vitro. The receptors originated from a human donor who had recovered from COVID-19. Each CDR3 is given with its conserved first and last residue. The D gene is left open where the match is weak. Clone size, where shown, is once, few, many, or a class for clones that have expanded.

clone size	V gene	D gene	J gene	CDR3 protein	CDR3 DNA
NA	TRBV6-5	NA	TRBJ1-5	CASSYSTGGSNQPQHF	TGTGCCAGCAGTTACTCCACAGGTGGAAGCAATCAGCCCCAGCATTTT
NA	TRBV20-1	TRBD2	TRBJ2-3	CSAREVAGGADTQYF	TGCAGTGCTAGAGAAGTTGCGGGAGGGGCAGATACGCAGTATTTT
NA	TRBV20-1	NA	TRBJ1-1	CSARGWDNMNTEAFF	TGCAGTGCTAGGGGGTGGGACAACATGAACACTGAAGCTTTCTTT
NA	TRBV20-1	TRBD1	TRBJ1-3	CGARRTGALGNTIYF	TGCGGTGCTAGACGGACAGGGGCGCTAGGAAACACCATATATTTT
NA	TRBV10-3	TRBD2	TRBJ2-1	CAISEVAGGPPGNEQFF	TGTGCCATCAGTGAGGTAGCGGGAGGGCCTCCTGGGAATGAGCAGTTCTTC
few	TRBV28	TRBD1	TRBJ1-5	CASTPGRGAGQPQHF	TGTGCCAGCACCCCAGGCAGGGGGGCAGGGCAGCCCCAGCATTTT
NA	TRBV6-2/TRBV6-3	NA	TRBJ2-3	CASSYILAILYF	TGTGCCAGCAGTTACATTCTAGCCATTCTGTATTTT
NA	TRBV19	NA	TRBJ2-2	CASSAGSLNTGELFF	TGTGCCAGTAGTGCCGGATCCCTAAACACCGGGGAGCTGTTTTTT
NA	TRBV6-5	NA	TRBJ1-1	CASSLARTRPEAFF	TGTGCCAGCAGTTTGGCGCGAACCCGTCCTGAAGCTTTCTTT
few	TRBV11-1	NA	TRBJ1-4	CASSQDGGGGEKLFF	TGTGCCAGCAGTCAAGACGGAGGGGGTGGTGAAAAACTGTTTTTT
NA	TRBV7-2	TRBD1	TRBJ2-3	CASSWDSTDTQYF	TGTGCCAGCAGCTGGGACAGTACAGATACGCAGTATTTT
NA	TRBV4-3	NA	TRBJ1-2	CASSQDLVRSSGYTF	TGCGCCAGCAGCCAAGATCTAGTACGAAGTTCTGGCTACACCTTC
few	TRBV19	NA	TRBJ2-7	CASSRNTGQPYEQYF	TGTGCCAGTAGCCGGAACACAGGACAGCCCTACGAGCAGTACTTC
NA	TRBV7-2	NA	TRBJ2-1	CASSPSWGAGYNEQFF	TGTGCCAGCAGCCCCTCATGGGGGGCCGGGTACAATGAGCAGTTCTTC
few	TRBV7-9	NA	TRBJ1-5	CASSKSGGRGYQVPQHF	TGTGCCAGCAGCAAAAGTGGGGGCAGGGGATATCAAGTTCCCCAGCATTTT
NA	TRBV7-2	NA	TRBJ1-6	CGVGAYNSPLHF	TGTGGGGTCGGCGCTTATAATTCACCCCTCCACTTT
NA	TRBV19	NA	TRBJ2-7	CASSGTSGLPPRRYEQYF	TGTGCCAGTAGTGGGACCTCGGGGCTTCCCCCACGGCGCTACGAGCAGTACTTC
once	TRBV7-9	NA	TRBJ1-1	CASSSSFRGTEAFF	TGTGCCAGCAGCTCCAGCTTCAGGGGCACTGAAGCTTTCTTT
NA	TRBV20-1	TRBD2	TRBJ2-3	CSATPGGSGRADTQYF	TGCAGTGCTACCCCGGGGGGGAGCGGGAGAGCAGATACGCAGTATTTT
NA	TRBV7-2	NA	TRBJ2-2	CASSFGGLNTGELFF	TGTGCCAGCAGCTTCGGTGGGCTGAACACCGGGGAGCTGTTTTTT
NA	TRBV20-1	NA	TRBJ1-6	CSAKPSTGGDSPLHF	TGCAGTGCGAAACCCTCGACGGGCGGAGATTCACCCCTCCACTTT
NA	TRBV10-3	TRBD1	TRBJ1-2	CAISVTGDRDGYTF	TGTGCCATCAGTGTGACAGGGGATCGGGATGGCTACACCTTC
NA	TRBV24-1	NA	TRBJ1-1	CATIPFFYKEAFF	TGTGCCACCATCCCGTTCTTCTATAAAGAAGCTTTCTTT
NA	TRBV7-2	NA	TRBJ2-4	CASSLEAVAKNIQYF	TGTGCCAGCAGCTTAGAAGCGGTAGCCAAAAACATTCAGTACTTC
NA	TRBV5-1	TRBD2	TRBJ2-1	CASSSSSGRSYNEQFF	TGCGCCAGCAGCTCCTCTAGCGGGAGGTCCTACAATGAGCAGTTCTTC
NA	TRBV5-1	NA	TRBJ1-1	CASGSGVHTEAFF	TGCGCCAGCGGATCTGGTGTTCACACTGAAGCTTTCTTT
NA	TRBV7-2	NA	TRBJ1-1	CASSLALWRGNTEAFF	TGTGCCAGCAGCTTAGCGCTTTGGAGGGGGAACACTGAAGCTTTCTTT
NA	TRBV7-8	NA	TRBJ1-1	CASSLREGKNTEAFF	TGTGCCAGCAGCTTAAGGGAAGGGAAGAACACTGAAGCTTTCTTT
NA	TRBV4-2	NA	TRBJ2-5	CASSLTTQETQYF	TGTGCCAGCAGCTTGACGACCCAAGAGACCCAGTACTTC
few	TRBV7-9	NA	TRBJ2-1	CASVEDRGGRSSYNEQFF	TGTGCCAGCGTTGAGGACCGCGGGGGCCGGAGCTCCTACAATGAGCAGTTCTTC
NA	TRBV10-3	NA	TRBJ2-2	CAISDPSGILPNTGELFF	TGTGCCATCAGTGACCCTTCTGGTATATTACCGAACACCGGGGAGCTGTTTTTT
NA	TRBV11-2	NA	TRBJ1-1	CASSLGGRVEAFF	TGTGCCAGCAGCTTAGGGGGCAGGGTTGAAGCTTTCTTT
NA	TRBV4-3	NA	TRBJ2-3	CASSQESGLSTDTQYF	TGCGCCAGCAGCCAAGAGAGCGGGCTTAGCACAGATACGCAGTATTTT
few	TRBV20-1	TRBD2	TRBJ2-7	CSAHLGGRGRYEQYF	TGCAGTGCTCACCTGGGCGGGAGAGGCCGCTACGAGCAGTACTTC
few	TRBV12-3/TRBV12-4	NA	TRBJ1-5	CASRRDGGDQPQHF	TGTGCCAGCAGACGCGACGGTGGGGACCAGCCCCAGCATTTT
NA	TRBV19	NA	TRBJ2-3	CASSPRQRSTDTQYF	TGTGCCAGTAGTCCGCGGCAGAGAAGCACAGATACGCAGTATTTT
few	TRBV24-1	NA	TRBJ2-3	CATSIWGDTQYF	TGTGCCACCAGTATCTGGGGAGATACGCAGTATTTT
NA	TRBV20-1	TRBD1	TRBJ2-7	CSAHPGQGWYEQYF	TGCAGTGCCCACCCGGGACAGGGTTGGTACGAGCAGTACTTC
NA	TRBV6-2/TRBV6-3	NA	TRBJ1-2	CASSSAYGYTF	TGTGCCAGCAGTTCCGCCTATGGCTACACCTTC
NA	TRBV5-4	NA	TRBJ1-3	CASSLAAGNTIYF	TGTGCCAGCAGCTTGGCAGCTGGAAACACCATATATTTT